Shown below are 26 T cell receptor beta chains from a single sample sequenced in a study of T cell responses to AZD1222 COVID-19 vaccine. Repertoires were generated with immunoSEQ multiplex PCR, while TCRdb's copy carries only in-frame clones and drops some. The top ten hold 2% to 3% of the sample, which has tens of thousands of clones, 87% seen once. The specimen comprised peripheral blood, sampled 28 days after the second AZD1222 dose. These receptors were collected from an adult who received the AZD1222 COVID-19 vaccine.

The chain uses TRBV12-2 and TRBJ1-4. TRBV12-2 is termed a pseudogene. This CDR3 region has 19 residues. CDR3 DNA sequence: TGTGCAAGTCGATCCCCGAGGGGGGGGGAGGACGCAACTAATGAAAAACTGTTTTTT. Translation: CASRSPRGGEDATNEKLFF.

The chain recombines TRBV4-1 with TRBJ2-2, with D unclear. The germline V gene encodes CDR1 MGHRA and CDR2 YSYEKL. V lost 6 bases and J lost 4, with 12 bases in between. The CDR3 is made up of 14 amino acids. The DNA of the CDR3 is TGCGCCAGCAGACCCGGGCCCCCCACCGGGGAGCTGTTTTTT. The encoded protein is CASRPGPPTGELFF.

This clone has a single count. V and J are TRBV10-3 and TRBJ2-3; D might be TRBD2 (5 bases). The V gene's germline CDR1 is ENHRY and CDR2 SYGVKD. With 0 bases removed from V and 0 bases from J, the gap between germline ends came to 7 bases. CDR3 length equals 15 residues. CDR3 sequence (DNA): TGTGCCATCAGTGAGTCGGAGGCTAGCACAGATACGCAGTATTTT. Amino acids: CAISESEASTDTQYF.

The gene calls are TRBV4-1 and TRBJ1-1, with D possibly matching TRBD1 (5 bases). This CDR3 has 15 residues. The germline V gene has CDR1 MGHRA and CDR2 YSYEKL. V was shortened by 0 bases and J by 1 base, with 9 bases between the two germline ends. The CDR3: CASSQDPQGNTEAFF. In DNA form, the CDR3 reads TGCGCCAGCAGCCAAGACCCCCAGGGGAACACTGAAGCTTTCTTT.

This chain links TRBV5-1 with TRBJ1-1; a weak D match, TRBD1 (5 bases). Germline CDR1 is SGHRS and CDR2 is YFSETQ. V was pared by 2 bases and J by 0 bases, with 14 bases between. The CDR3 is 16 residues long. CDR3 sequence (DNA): TGCGCCAGCAGCTTAGAAGGGAAGGGGTTGAACACTGAAGCTTTCTTT. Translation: CASSLEGKGLNTEAFF. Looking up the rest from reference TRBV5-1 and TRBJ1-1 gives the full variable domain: KAGVTQTPRYLIKTRGQQVTLSCSPISGHRSVSWYQQTPGQGLQFLFEYFSETQRNKGNFPGRFSGRQFSNSRSEMNVSTLELGDSALYLCASSLEGKGLNTEAFFGQGTRLTVV.

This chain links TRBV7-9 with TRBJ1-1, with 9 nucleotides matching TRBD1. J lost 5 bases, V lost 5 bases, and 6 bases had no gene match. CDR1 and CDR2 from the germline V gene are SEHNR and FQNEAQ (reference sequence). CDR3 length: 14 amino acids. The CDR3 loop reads CASSLEQGATEAFF. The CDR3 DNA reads TGTGCCAGCAGCCTCGAACAGGGGGCGACTGAAGCTTTCTTT.

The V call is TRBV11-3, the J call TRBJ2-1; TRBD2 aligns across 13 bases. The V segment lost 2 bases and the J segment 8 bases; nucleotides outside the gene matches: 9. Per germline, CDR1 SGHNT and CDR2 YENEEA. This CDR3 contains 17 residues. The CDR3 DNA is TGTGCCAGCAGCTTAACCTGGACTAGCGGGAGCGGAGATGAGCAGTTCTTC. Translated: CASSLTWTSGSGDEQFF.

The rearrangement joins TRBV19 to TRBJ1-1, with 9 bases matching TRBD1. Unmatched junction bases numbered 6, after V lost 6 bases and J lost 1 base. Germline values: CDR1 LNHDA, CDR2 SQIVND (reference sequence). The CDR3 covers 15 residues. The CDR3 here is CASRTGGAPNTEAFF. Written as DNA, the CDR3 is TGTGCCAGTAGGACAGGGGGGGCCCCGAACACTGAAGCTTTCTTT. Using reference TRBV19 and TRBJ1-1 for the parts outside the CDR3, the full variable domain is DGGITQSPKYLFRKEGQNVTLSCEQNLNHDAMYWYRQDPGQGLRLIYYSQIVNDFQKGDIAEGYSVSREKKESFPLTVTSAQKNPTAFYLCASRTGGAPNTEAFFGQGTRLTVV.

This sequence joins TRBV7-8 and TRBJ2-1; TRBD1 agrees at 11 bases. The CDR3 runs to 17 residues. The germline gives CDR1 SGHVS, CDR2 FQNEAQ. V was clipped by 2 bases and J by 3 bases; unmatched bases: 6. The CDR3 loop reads CASSLPRTGGDYNEQFF. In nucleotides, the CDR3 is TGTGCCAGCAGCTTACCCAGGACAGGGGGCGACTACAATGAGCAGTTCTTC.

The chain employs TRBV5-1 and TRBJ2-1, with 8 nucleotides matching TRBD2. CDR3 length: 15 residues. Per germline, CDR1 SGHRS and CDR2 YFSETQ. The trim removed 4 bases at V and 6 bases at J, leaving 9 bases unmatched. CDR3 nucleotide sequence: TGCGCCAGCAGCCTGAGGACTAGCCCGAGCAATGAGCAGTTCTTC. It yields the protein CASSLRTSPSNEQFF.

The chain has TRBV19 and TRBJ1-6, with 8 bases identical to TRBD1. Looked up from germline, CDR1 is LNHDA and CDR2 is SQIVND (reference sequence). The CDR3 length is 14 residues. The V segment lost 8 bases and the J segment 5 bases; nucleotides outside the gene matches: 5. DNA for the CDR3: TGTGCCAGTCACAGGGGGATAGATAATTCACCCCTCCACTTT. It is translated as CASHRGIDNSPLHF.

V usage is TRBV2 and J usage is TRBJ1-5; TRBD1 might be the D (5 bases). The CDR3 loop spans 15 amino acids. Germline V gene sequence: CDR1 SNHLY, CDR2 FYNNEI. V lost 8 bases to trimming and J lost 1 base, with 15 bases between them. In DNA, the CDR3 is TGTGCCAGCTCGAGGGACGGAACCAGCAATCAGCCCCAGCATTTT. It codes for CASSRDGTSNQPQHF.

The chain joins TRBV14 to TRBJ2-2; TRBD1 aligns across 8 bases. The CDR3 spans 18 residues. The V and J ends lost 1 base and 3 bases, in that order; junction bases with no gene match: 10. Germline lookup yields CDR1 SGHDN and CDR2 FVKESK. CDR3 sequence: CASSQGWGRGPDTGELFF. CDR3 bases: TGTGCCAGCAGCCAAGGTTGGGGCAGGGGGCCCGACACCGGGGAGCTGTTTTTT. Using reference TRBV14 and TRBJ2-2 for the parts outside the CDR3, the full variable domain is EAGVTQFPSHSVIEKGQTVTLRCDPISGHDNLYWYRRVMGKEIKFLLHFVKESKQDESGMPNNRFLAERTGGTYSTLKVQPAELEDSGVYFCASSQGWGRGPDTGELFFGEGSRLTVL.

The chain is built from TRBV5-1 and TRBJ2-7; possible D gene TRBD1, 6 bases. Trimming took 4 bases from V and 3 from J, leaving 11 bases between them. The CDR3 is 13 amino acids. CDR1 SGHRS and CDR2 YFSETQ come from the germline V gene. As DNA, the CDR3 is TGCGCCAGCAGCCGGACAGAGAACTACGAGCAGTACTTC. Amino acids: CASSRTENYEQYF.

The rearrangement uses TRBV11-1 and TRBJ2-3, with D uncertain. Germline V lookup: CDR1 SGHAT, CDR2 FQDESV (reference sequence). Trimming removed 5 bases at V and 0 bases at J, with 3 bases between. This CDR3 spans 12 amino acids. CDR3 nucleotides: TGTGCCAGCAGCCTCAGCACAGATACGCAGTATTTT. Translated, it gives CASSLSTDTQYF. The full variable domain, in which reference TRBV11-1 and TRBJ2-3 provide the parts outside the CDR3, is EAEVAQSPRYKITEKSQAVAFWCDPISGHATLYWYRQILGQGPELLVQFQDESVVDDSQLPKDRFSAERLKGVDSTLKIQPAELGDSAMYLCASSLSTDTQYFGPGTRLTVL.

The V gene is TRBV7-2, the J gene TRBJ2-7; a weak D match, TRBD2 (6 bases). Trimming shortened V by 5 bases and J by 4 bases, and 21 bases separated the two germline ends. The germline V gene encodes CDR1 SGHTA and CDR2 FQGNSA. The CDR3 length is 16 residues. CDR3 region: CASSPTLAPQGYEQYF. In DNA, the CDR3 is TGTGCCAGCAGCCCTACTCTAGCGCCTCAGGGTTACGAGCAGTACTTC.

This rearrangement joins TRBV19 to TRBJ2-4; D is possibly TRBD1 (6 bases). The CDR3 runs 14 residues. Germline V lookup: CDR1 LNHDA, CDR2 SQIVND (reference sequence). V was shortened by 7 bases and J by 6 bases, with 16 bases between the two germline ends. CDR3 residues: CASTVSGDSNIQYF. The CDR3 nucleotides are TGTGCCAGTACCGTATCAGGGGATTCAAACATTCAGTACTTC.

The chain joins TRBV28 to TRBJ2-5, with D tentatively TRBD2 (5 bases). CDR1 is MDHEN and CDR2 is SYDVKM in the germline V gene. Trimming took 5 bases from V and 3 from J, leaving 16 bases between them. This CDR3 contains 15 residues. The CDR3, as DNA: TGTGCCAGCAGTCTACGGCGGGCAGCGAAAGAGACCCAGTACTTC. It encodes CASSLRRAAKETQYF.

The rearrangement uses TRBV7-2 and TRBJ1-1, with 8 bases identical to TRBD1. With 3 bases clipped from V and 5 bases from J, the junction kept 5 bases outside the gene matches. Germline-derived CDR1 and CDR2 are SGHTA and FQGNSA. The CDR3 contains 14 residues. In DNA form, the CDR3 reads TGTGCCAGCAGCTTGGACAGGGTATTTACTGAAGCTTTCTTT. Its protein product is CASSLDRVFTEAFF.

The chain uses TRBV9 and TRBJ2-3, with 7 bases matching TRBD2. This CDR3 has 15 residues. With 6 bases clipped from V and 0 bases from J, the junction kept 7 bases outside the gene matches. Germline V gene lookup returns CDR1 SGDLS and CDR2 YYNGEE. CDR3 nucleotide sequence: TGTGCCAGCACCCCGGGACTATTGAGCACAGATACGCAGTATTTT. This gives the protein CASTPGLLSTDTQYF.

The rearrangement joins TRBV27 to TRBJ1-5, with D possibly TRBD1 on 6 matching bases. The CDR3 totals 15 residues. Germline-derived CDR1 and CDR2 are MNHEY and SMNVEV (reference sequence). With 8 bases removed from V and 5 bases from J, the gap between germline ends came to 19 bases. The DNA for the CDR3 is TGTGCCAGCGGCCCCCTAAGAGGGGGGTATCAGCCCCAGCATTTT. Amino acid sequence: CASGPLRGGYQPQHF.

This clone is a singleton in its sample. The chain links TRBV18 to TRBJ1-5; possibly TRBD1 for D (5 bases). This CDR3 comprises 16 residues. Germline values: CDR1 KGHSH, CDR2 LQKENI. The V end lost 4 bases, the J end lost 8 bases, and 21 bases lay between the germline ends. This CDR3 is CASSRARDASVEPQHF. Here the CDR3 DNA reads TGTGCCAGCTCACGCGCCCGGGACGCCTCCGTGGAGCCCCAGCATTTT.

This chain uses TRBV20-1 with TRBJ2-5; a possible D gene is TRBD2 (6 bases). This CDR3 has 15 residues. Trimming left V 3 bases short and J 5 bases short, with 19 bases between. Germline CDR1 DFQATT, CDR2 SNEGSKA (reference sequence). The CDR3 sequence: CSASPRDARRETQYF. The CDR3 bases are TGCAGTGCTAGTCCGCGGGATGCTCGTAGGGAGACCCAGTACTTC.

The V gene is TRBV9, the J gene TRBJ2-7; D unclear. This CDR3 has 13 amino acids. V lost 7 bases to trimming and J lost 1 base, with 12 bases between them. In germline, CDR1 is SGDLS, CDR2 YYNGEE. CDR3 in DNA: TGTGCCAGCGCTCGAAGGATGTCCTACGAGCAGTACTTC. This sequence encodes CASARRMSYEQYF.

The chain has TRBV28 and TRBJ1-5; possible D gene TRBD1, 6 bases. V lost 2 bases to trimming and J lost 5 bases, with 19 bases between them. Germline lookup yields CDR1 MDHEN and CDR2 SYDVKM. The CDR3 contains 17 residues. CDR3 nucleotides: TGTGCCAGCAGTTTAAGGGGGAGAGGGAGGCGGGATCAGCCCCAGCATTTT. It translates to CASSLRGRGRRDQPQHF.

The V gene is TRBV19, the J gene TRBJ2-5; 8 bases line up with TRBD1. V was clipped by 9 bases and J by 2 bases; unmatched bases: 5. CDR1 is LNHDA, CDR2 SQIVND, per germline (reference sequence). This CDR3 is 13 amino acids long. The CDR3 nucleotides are TGTGCCAGCGGACAGGGTTGGCAAGAGACCCAGTACTTC. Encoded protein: CASGQGWQETQYF.